This T cell receptor (beta chain) was identified during a study of regulatory T cells in long-lasting Graves disease. This clonotype appeared a few times. Its matching antigen is unknown. Time point specified: persistent/refractory GD, antithyroid drugs over 5 years with positive TRAb. Following extraction of RNA from PBMCs, that RNA was used to make the TCR library. Per American Thyroid Association guidelines, Graves' disease was diagnosed. This CDR3 has 15 residues. Looked up from germline, CDR1 is MDHEN and CDR2 is SYDVKM. Deletions cut 3 bases from V and 1 base from J, with 10 bases between. Study outcomes and limitations: The number of shared public clonotypes was higher in persistent patients (more than 2,500) than new patients (around 960). Persistent Graves' patients showed reduced TCR diversity versus newly diagnosed patients.

TCR beta libraries were built with iRepertoire HTBI primers and Arm-PCR of CDR3 regions. Via MiXCR, TCRdb re-called the multiplex PCR reads, giving one row per CDR3 protein. The sample holds 600,000 to 850,000 distinct CDR3 sequences, 25% to 30% seen once. The chain combines TRBV28 with TRBJ2-4; D remains unclear. The TCR comes from a female donor with Graves disease. The sample was peripheral blood mononuclear cells (PBMCs), taken when the disease was refractory, from a patient treated with antithyroid drugs. CDR3 protein: CASSLEGGAKNIQYF. DNA of the CDR3: TGTGCCAGCAGTTTGGAAGGTGGGGCCAAAAACATTCAGTACTTC.